Listed below are T cell receptor beta chains from one sample, sequenced in a study of shared clonotypes between healthy human individuals. Assay: immunoSEQ multiplex PCR; the TCRdb copy retains only in-frame clones and omits some. The data show over 2,000,000 clones, roughly 95% seen once. The sequenced material came from naive CD8+ T cells from PBMCs. The origin of the receptors is a man aged 18 to 35 in good health. Some clones in this sample may be carry-over from other donors' samples. Each CDR3 is given with its conserved first and last residue. D genes are given only for firm matches. Size tells how often a clone was seen (once, few, many) or the class of an expanded clone, and some rows leave it out.

size	D	V	J	CDR3	DNA
.	TRBD2	TRBV19	TRBJ2-7	CASRGLAGISEQYF	TGTGCCAGTAGGGGACTAGCGGGAATCTCCGAGCAGTACTTC
once	.	TRBV6-5	TRBJ2-7	CASSYTEGVYEQYF	TGTGCCAGCAGTTACACCGAGGGAGTCTACGAGCAGTACTTC
.	.	TRBV9	TRBJ2-2	CASSSNTGELFF	TGTGCCAGCAGCTCTAACACCGGGGAGCTGTTTTTT
.	.	TRBV6-1	TRBJ1-1	CASRKGTPGEAFF	TGTGCCAGCAGAAAGGGCACCCCTGGGGAAGCTTTCTTT
.	.	TRBV18	TRBJ1-2	CASSPRGNYGYTF	TGTGCCAGCTCACCTCGGGGAAACTATGGCTACACCTTC
.	TRBD1	TRBV23-1	TRBJ1-1	CASSQSWTGSFEAFF	TGCGCCAGCAGTCAATCGTGGACAGGGAGTTTTGAAGCTTTCTTT
.	.	TRBV7-6	TRBJ2-3	CASSPLAIPTDTQYF	TGTGCCAGCAGCCCCCTAGCGATACCCACAGATACGCAGTATTTT
.	.	TRBV10-3	TRBJ1-2	CAIRETQDNYGYTF	TGTGCCATCAGGGAGACGCAGGACAACTATGGCTACACCTTC
.	.	TRBV7-3	TRBJ2-1	CASSLSTRDNEQFF	TGTGCCAGCAGCTTAAGCACCAGAGACAATGAGCAGTTCTTC
.	.	TRBV6-6	TRBJ2-7	CASSYSTQASYEQYF	TGTGCCAGCAGTTACTCGACCCAGGCTTCCTACGAGCAGTACTTC
.	.	TRBV6-6	TRBJ2-1	CASSLGYNEQFF	TGTGCCAGCAGCCTGGGGTACAATGAGCAGTTCTTC
.	TRBD2	TRBV28	TRBJ2-1	CASTLGSGVVREFF	TGTGCCAGCACCCTTGGGAGCGGGGTGGTTAGGGAGTTCTTC
.	.	TRBV30	TRBJ2-7	CAWPTRRTSSYEQYF	TGTGCCTGGCCGACCCGACGGACGAGCTCCTACGAGCAGTACTTC
once	.	TRBV15	TRBJ1-5	CATSTRGGYSNQPQHF	TGTGCCACCAGCACTAGGGGCGGTTATAGCAATCAGCCCCAGCATTTT
.	TRBD2	TRBV28	TRBJ2-7	CASSRLAGVGEQYF	TGTGCCAGCAGCCGACTAGCGGGAGTGGGTGAGCAGTACTTC
.	TRBD1	TRBV30	TRBJ1-1	CAWSWGQGVAEAFF	TGTGCCTGGAGTTGGGGACAGGGGGTTGCAGAAGCTTTCTTT
.	.	TRBV10-3	TRBJ1-5	CAISESTAENQPQHF	TGTGCCATCAGTGAGTCGACGGCCGAGAATCAGCCCCAGCATTTT
.	.	TRBV29-1	TRBJ1-2	CSVRWSSNYGYTF	TGCAGCGTTCGCTGGTCATCTAACTATGGCTACACCTTC
.	TRBD2	TRBV7-2	TRBJ2-1	CASSLVRLADLKTEQFF	TGTGCCAGCAGCTTAGTAAGGCTAGCGGACTTGAAGACTGAGCAGTTCTTC
.	.	TRBV13	TRBJ1-1	CASSLGVSGNTEAFF	TGTGCCAGCAGCTTAGGGGTTTCGGGGAACACTGAAGCTTTCTTT
.	TRBD2	TRBV15	TRBJ2-1	CATSSGTSIEQFF	TGTGCCACCAGCAGCGGGACTAGCATTGAGCAGTTCTTC
.	TRBD1	TRBV28	TRBJ1-3	CASSYRGPAGNTIYF	TGTGCCAGCAGTTACAGGGGGCCAGCTGGAAACACCATATATTTT
once	.	TRBV12-5	TRBJ1-2	CASGPDLGMNYGYTF	TGTGCTAGTGGCCCGGATCTAGGGATGAACTATGGCTACACCTTC
.	.	TRBV7-9	TRBJ1-4	CASSTPQEGKLFF	TGTGCCAGCAGCACACCCCAGGAGGGAAAACTGTTTTTT
.	.	TRBV7-9	TRBJ1-2	CASSPWGQSLGYTF	TGTGCCAGCAGCCCTTGGGGACAATCTCTCGGCTACACCTTC
few	TRBD1	TRBV10-1	TRBJ2-2	CASSESSRIRTGTGELFF	TGCGCCAGCAGTGAGTCGTCCAGAATTCGGACAGGGACCGGGGAGCTGTTTTTT
.	.	TRBV27	TRBJ1-3	CASSILTRVDTIYF	TGTGCCAGCAGTATCCTCACCCGGGTGGACACCATATATTTT
.	.	TRBV15	TRBJ2-4	CATSRDHAASPASIQYF	TGTGCCACCAGCAGAGATCACGCAGCATCCCCCGCCAGCATTCAGTACTTC
.	.	TRBV6-6	TRBJ1-1	CASSYSAGSSEAFF	TGTGCCAGCAGTTACTCTGCAGGGAGCTCGGAAGCTTTCTTT
.	TRBD2	TRBV29-1	TRBJ2-1	CSVEDEGPSGSNEQFF	TGCAGCGTTGAAGATGAGGGGCCTAGCGGGAGCAATGAGCAGTTCTTC
.	.	TRBV5-6	TRBJ2-7	CASSLGQGEQYF	TGTGCCAGCAGCTTGGGCCAGGGCGAGCAGTACTTC
.	.	TRBV5-1	TRBJ2-7	CASSPAAASYEQYF	TGCGCCAGCAGCCCGGCTGCGGCGTCCTACGAGCAGTACTTC
.	TRBD2	TRBV11-2	TRBJ2-7	CASSLFAGLIYEQYF	TGTGCCAGCAGCTTGTTTGCGGGACTAATCTACGAGCAGTACTTC
.	TRBD2	TRBV7-2	TRBJ2-3	CASSLLAGGSTDTQYF	TGTGCCAGCAGCTTACTAGCGGGAGGCAGCACAGATACGCAGTATTTT
few	.	TRBV5-1	TRBJ2-3	CASSLDSTDTQYF	TGCGCCAGCAGCTTGGATAGCACAGATACGCAGTATTTT
.	.	TRBV7-9	TRBJ2-1	CASSLKKTDSYNEQFF	TGTGCCAGCAGCTTAAAAAAAACAGACTCCTACAATGAGCAGTTCTTC